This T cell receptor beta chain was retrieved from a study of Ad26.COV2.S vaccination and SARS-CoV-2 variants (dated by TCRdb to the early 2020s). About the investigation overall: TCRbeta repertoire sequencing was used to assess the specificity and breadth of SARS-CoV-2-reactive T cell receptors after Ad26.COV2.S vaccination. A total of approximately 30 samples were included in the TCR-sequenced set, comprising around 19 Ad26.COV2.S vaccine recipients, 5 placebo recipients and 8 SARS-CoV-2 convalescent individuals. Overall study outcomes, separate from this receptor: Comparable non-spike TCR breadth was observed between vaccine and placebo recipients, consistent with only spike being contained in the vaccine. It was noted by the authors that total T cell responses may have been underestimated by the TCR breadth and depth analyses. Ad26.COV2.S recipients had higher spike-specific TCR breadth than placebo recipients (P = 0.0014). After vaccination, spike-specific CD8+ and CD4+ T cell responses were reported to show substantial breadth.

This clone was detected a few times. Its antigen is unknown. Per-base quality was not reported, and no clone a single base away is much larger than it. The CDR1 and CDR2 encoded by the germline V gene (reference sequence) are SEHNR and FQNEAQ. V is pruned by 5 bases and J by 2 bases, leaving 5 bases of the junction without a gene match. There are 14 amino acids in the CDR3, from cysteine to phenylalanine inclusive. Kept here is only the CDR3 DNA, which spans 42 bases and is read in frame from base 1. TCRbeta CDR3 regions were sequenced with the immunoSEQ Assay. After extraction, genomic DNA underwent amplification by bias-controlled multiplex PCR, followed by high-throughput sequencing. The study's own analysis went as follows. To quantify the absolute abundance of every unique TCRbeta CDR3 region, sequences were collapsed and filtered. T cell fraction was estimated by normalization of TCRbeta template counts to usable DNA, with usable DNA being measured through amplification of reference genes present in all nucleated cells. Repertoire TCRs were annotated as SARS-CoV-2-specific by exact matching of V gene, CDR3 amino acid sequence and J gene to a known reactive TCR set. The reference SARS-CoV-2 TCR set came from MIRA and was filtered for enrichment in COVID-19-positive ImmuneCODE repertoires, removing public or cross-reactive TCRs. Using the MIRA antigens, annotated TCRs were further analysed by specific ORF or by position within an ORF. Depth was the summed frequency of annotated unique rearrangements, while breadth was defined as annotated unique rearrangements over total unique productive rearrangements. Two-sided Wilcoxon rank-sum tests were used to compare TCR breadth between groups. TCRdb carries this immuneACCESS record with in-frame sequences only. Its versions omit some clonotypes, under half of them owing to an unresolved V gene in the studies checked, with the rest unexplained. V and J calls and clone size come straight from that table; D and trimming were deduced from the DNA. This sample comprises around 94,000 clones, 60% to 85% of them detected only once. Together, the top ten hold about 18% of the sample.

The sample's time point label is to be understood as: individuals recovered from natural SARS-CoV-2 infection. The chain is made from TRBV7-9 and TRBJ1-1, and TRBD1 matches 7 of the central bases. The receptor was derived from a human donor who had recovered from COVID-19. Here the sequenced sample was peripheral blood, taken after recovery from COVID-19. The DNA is TGTGCCAGCAGCCCCCAGGGGGGAAACACTGAAGCTTTCTTT. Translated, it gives CASSPQGGNTEAFF.